The clone carrying this TCR beta chain was observed a few times. Its antigen remains unidentified. Germline loops: CDR1 SGHRS, CDR2 YFSETQ. The length of the CDR3 is 16 residues. V lost 3 bases, J lost 2 bases, and 9 bases stayed unmatched. The authors built TCR beta libraries using iRepertoire HTBI primers and Arm-PCR of CDR3 regions. In TCRdb, the multiplex PCR reads were re-called with MiXCR into one record per CDR3 protein. The repertoire has hundreds of thousands of distinct CDR3 sequences, approximately 16% of them found once; the top ten carry 25%. Described time point: newly diagnosed GD, antithyroid drugs for less than 3 months. PBMCs were the source of the RNA used for TCR sequencing. The collection involved drawing roughly 10 milliliters of peripheral blood into EDTA tubes. This record comes from a study of regulatory T cells in long-lasting Graves disease. Whole-study results and caveats: More public clonotypes were shared by persistent patients (about 3,000) than by new patients (approximately 1,000). Accuracy was perhaps lowered by the small sample size.

The same data also went into a second study, on T cells in Graves' hyperthyroidism and ophthalmopathy. As that report states: In the blood, most expanded thyroid clonotypes above 0.001 appeared as well.

The TCR originated in a middle-aged woman with Graves disease. The chain has TRBV5-1 and TRBJ2-5; TRBD2 aligns across 8 bases. The sample was peripheral blood mononuclear cells (PBMCs), taken at new diagnosis, from a patient treated with antithyroid drugs. DNA for the CDR3: TGCGCCAGCAGCTCCTCCCCGCGGGGGGTTCAAGAGACCCAGTACTTC. It is translated as CASSSSPRGVQETQYF.